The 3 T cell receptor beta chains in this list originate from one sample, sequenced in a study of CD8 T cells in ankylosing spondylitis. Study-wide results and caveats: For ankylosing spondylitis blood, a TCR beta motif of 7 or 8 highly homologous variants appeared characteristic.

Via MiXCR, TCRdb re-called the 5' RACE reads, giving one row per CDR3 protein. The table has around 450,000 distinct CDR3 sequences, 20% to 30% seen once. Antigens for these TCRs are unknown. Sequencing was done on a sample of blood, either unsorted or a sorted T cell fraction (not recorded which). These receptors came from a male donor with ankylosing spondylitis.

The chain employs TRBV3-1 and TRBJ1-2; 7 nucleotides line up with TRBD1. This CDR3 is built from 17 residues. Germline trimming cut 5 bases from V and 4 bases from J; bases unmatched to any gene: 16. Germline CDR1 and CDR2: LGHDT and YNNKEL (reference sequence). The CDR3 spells CASSSMTGKRSGYGYTF. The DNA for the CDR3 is TGTGCCAGCAGCTCCATGACAGGGAAGAGGAGCGGCTATGGCTACACCTTC.

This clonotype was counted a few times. The CDR3 region is CASSSAANYGYTF. The CDR3 DNA is TGTGCCAGCTCCAGTGCAGCTAACTATGGCTACACCTTC. V is TRBV25-1 and J is TRBJ1-2; D remains ambiguous. This CDR3 is 13 amino acids long. V was trimmed by 8 bases and J by 0 bases, leaving 10 bases between them. Germline V gene lookup returns CDR1 MGHDK and CDR2 SYGVNS.

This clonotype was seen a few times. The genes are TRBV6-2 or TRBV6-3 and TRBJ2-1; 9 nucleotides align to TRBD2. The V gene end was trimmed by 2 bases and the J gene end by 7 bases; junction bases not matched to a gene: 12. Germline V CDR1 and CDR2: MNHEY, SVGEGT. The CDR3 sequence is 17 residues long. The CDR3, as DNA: TGTGCCAGCAGTTACACCTTAGCGGGAGTGTTTAGAAATGAGCAGTTCTTC. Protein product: CASSYTLAGVFRNEQFF.